This TCR beta chain was identified in a study of T cell repertoires in cytomegalovirus infection. TCRdb re-called the reads through MiXCR, storing one row per CDR3 protein. Found here are about 450,000 distinct CDR3 sequences, 30% to 40% of them singletons; the top ten hold about 13%. Findings and caveats of the study: Dominating the ex vivo response were HLA-C-restricted CMV-specific TCR beta clonotypes.

Regarding this clonotype: The antigen remains unidentified.

V lost 0 bases and J lost 2; bases outside the gene matches: 9. The CDR3 extends over 16 amino acids. Germline CDR1 and CDR2: DFQATT and SNEGSKA (reference sequence). The origin of this receptor is a human donor in good health (CMV status not recorded). Some clones in this sample may be carry-over from other donors' samples. Specimen: PBMCs. The genes are TRBV20-1 and TRBJ2-7, with 8 bases identical to TRBD2. DNA for the CDR3: TGCAGTGCTAGAGATGCGGAGCGGGGGTCCCCCTACGAGCAGTACTTC. Encoded protein: CSARDAERGSPYEQYF.